The 15 T cell receptor beta chains in this list originate from one sample, sequenced in a study of CD8 T cells in Susac syndrome. RNA in amounts of roughly 0.5 to 1 ug was reverse transcribed with random hexamers. TCRdb ran MiXCR on the immunoSEQ multiplex PCR reads and lists one entry per CDR3 protein. The table has over 150,000 distinct CDR3 sequences, about 94% seen once. Sequenced sample: CD4+ T cells from PBMCs. The receptors were gathered from a human donor with multiple sclerosis.

The genes are TRBV18 and TRBJ1-2; TRBD1 matches at 9 bases. Germline CDR1 is KGHSH and CDR2 is LQKENI. The CDR3 spans 15 residues. Trimming removed 5 bases from V and 7 bases from J; junction bases left unmatched: 11. The CDR3 DNA reads TGTGCCAGCTCATCGACCCCGGGACAGGGTTCTGGCTACACCTTC. This translates into CASSSTPGQGSGYTF.

The chain carries TRBV12-3 or TRBV12-4 and TRBJ2-5; 7 positions agree with TRBD2. This CDR3 spans 12 amino acids. V was clipped by 3 bases and J by 5 bases; unmatched bases: 0. In DNA, the CDR3 is TGTGCCAGCAGTTTCGGGGGGGAGACCCAGTACTTC. Its protein product is CASSFGGETQYF.

J is TRBJ2-1 and V is TRBV20-1; no clear D gene. The CDR3 totals 11 residues. The germline CDR1 and CDR2 sequences are DFQATT and SNEGSKA (reference sequence). V gave up 3 bases and J gave up 5 bases, with 5 bases separating them. The chain's CDR3 is CSARYNNEQFF. CDR3 in DNA: TGCAGTGCTAGGTACAACAATGAGCAGTTCTTC.

The chain recombines TRBV5-6 with TRBJ2-1; D unresolved. V gave up 4 bases and J gave up 5 bases, with 10 bases separating them. This CDR3 contains 13 residues. The germline V gene encodes CDR1 SGHDT and CDR2 YYEEEE. The CDR3 DNA sequence: TGTGCCAGCAGCCTGCCCATGGACAATGAGCAGTTCTTC. It specifies CASSLPMDNEQFF.

Only one count was recorded for this clonotype. This sequence joins TRBV6-1 and TRBJ2-5; 9 bases map to TRBD2. The CDR3 is 17 residues long. Germline V gene sequence: CDR1 MNHNS, CDR2 SASEGT. With 1 base clipped from V and 4 bases from J, the junction kept 10 bases outside the gene matches. The CDR3 spells CASSEVLAGGKGETQYF. DNA of the CDR3: TGTGCCAGCAGTGAAGTTCTGGCGGGAGGGAAAGGAGAGACCCAGTACTTC.

J is TRBJ2-1 and V is TRBV20-1; TRBD2 matches 14 bases. The CDR3 extends over 17 amino acids. Germline trimming cut 6 bases from V and 7 bases from J; bases unmatched to any gene: 14. The germline V gene encodes CDR1 DFQATT and CDR2 SNEGSKA (reference sequence). The CDR3 protein is CSADPPTSGGAGNEQFF. Here the CDR3 DNA reads TGCAGTGCCGACCCTCCGACTAGCGGGGGGGCGGGGAATGAGCAGTTCTTC.

The gene calls are TRBV27 and TRBJ2-1; D assignment may be TRBD1 or TRBD2 (5 bases each). This CDR3 contains 16 residues. V shed 4 bases and J shed 4 bases, with 17 bases lying between them. The germline V gene has CDR1 MNHEY and CDR2 SMNVEV (reference sequence). The CDR3: CASSSGRGSNYNEQFF. For the CDR3, the DNA is TGTGCCAGCAGTTCAGGTCGGGGCTCCAATTACAATGAGCAGTTCTTC.

CDR3 sequence: CASSMASGRYEQYF. CDR3 DNA sequence: TGTGCCAGTAGTATGGCTAGCGGGAGATACGAGCAGTACTTC. V usage is TRBV19 and J usage is TRBJ2-7; 10 bases are shared with TRBD2. The CDR3 runs 14 residues. Germline trimming cut 3 bases from V and 4 bases from J; bases unmatched to any gene: 3. Per germline, CDR1 LNHDA and CDR2 SQIVND (reference sequence).

The chain carries TRBV29-1 and TRBJ2-7, with D tentatively TRBD1 or TRBD2 (5 bases each). The germline V gene has CDR1 SQVTM and CDR2 ANQGSEA. Trimming cost V 7 bases and J 0 bases, with 13 bases left between them. The CDR3 totals 13 residues. Written as DNA, the CDR3 is TGCAGCGCAGGGACCAAACACTCCTACGAGCAGTACTTC. Translating gives CSAGTKHSYEQYF.

This rearrangement joins TRBV20-1 to TRBJ2-7, with D perhaps assigned TRBD1 or TRBD2 (7 bases each). This CDR3 comprises 16 residues. CDR1 and CDR2 (germline): DFQATT, SNEGSKA (reference sequence). With 2 bases removed from V and 3 bases from J, the gap between germline ends came to 20 bases. The CDR3 is CSARSQGRGPLYEQYF. CDR3 nucleotide sequence: TGCAGTGCTAGATCCCAGGGGAGGGGGCCTCTCTACGAGCAGTACTTC.

The chain has TRBV5-1 and TRBJ2-5; D unresolved. The length of the CDR3 is 14 residues. V lost 3 bases, J lost 5 bases, and 14 bases lay in between. Germline V gene sequence: CDR1 SGHRS, CDR2 YFSETQ. The CDR3 spells CASSSRHVGETQYF. As DNA, the CDR3 is TGCGCCAGCAGCTCACGACATGTGGGGGAGACCCAGTACTTC.

This clonotype was picked up one time. This chain links TRBV7-2 with TRBJ2-7; 8 bases fit TRBD1. V was clipped by 2 bases and J by 2 bases; unmatched bases: 14. CDR1 is SGHTA, CDR2 FQGNSA, per germline. The CDR3 length is 18 residues. In nucleotides, the CDR3 is TGTGCCAGCAGCTTAAGGGGACCGGACCGGGACAGGACCTACGAGCAGTACTTC. Translation: CASSLRGPDRDRTYEQYF.

V is TRBV30 and J is TRBJ1-2, with 9 positions matching TRBD1. This CDR3 contains 18 residues. The germline V gene has CDR1 GTSNPN and CDR2 SVGIG (reference sequence). V was pared by 1 base and J by 0 bases, with 12 bases of the junction left unmatched. The CDR3 spells CAWSATGTGIGANYGYTF. The CDR3 DNA is TGTGCCTGGAGTGCCACCGGGACAGGGATAGGCGCTAACTATGGCTACACCTTC. The variable domain in full, with the rest retrieved from reference TRBV30 and TRBJ1-2, is SQTIHQWPATLVQPVGSPLSLECTVEGTSNPNLYWYRQAAGRGLQLLFYSVGIGQISSEVPQNLSASRPQDRQFILSSKKLLLSDSGFYLCAWSATGTGIGANYGYTFGSGTRLTVV.

The chain couples TRBV28 to TRBJ2-1; D is unclear. Germline-derived CDR1 and CDR2 are MDHEN and SYDVKM. The CDR3 length is 13 residues. Trimming took 5 bases from V and 4 from J, leaving 9 bases between them. As DNA, the CDR3 is TGTGCCAGCAGTCCCCCCGAGTACAATGAGCAGTTCTTC. It is translated as CASSPPEYNEQFF.

The chain joins TRBV7-2 to TRBJ2-2; no reliable D call. Germline CDR1 reads SGHTA; CDR2 reads FQGNSA. This CDR3 has 14 amino acids. V was trimmed by 5 bases and J by 5 bases, leaving 12 bases between them. This CDR3 reads CASSNREWTGELFF. DNA of the CDR3: TGTGCCAGCAGCAATCGCGAGTGGACCGGGGAGCTGTTTTTT.